The rows below give T cell receptor beta chains drawn from one sample of a study of tumor-infiltrating lymphocytes in primary liver carcinoma. TCRdb processed the multiplex PCR reads anew with MiXCR; each CDR3 protein has one entry. The data show 180,000 or so distinct CDR3 sequences, about 55% seen once. Sequenced: peripheral blood. The origin of the receptors is a middle-aged man with primary liver carcinoma and hepatitis B virus infection. CDR3s include the opening cysteine and the closing phenylalanine or tryptophan. D genes are given only for firm matches.

TRBV6-1	TRBD1	CASRPLGQSYEQYF
TRBV12-3/TRBV12-4	-	CASSGTENQPQHF
TRBV4-1	TRBD2	CASSTWTSMYTQYF
TRBV4-1	-	CASSQDRPSVYEQYF
TRBV28	-	CASSLPLGSGYTF
TRBV6-6	-	CASSRSTPSKDTQYF
TRBV6-6	-	CASSYPGSNTEAFF
TRBV11-2	-	CASSLDGASYNEQFF
TRBV6-6	-	CASTYTGGADSPLHF
TRBV11-2	-	CAIRATSREQFF
TRBV11-1	-	CASSVQETQYF
TRBV11-1	TRBD1	CASSLSTWDSSYEQYF
TRBV11-2	TRBD2	CASSPLSGTSVNNEQFF
TRBV12-3/TRBV12-4	TRBD2	CVSSPGTRPDTQYF
TRBV4-1	-	CASSQSGGYQETQYF
TRBV4-1	-	CASSQEGPAAYEQYF
TRBV29-1	TRBD2	CSGTSGSRGEQFF
TRBV12-3/TRBV12-4	-	CTSRTLTDTQYF
TRBV11-2	-	CVSSLGGLETQYF
TRBV29-1	-	CSVSGATDGEQFF
TRBV28	-	CASALNYEQYF
TRBV11-2	-	CASQRDPAYEQYF
TRBV11-2	-	CASSLDSLRGQQFF
TRBV5-5	-	CASSLAGWGTKGEQYF
TRBV4-1	TRBD1	CASSQAGQGAGEQYF
TRBV29-1	TRBD1	CSVYRGHNEQFF
TRBV7-9	-	CASSGGVEDTQYF
TRBV6-6	TRBD2	CASSAGLAGPQETQYF
TRBV11-2	-	CASSEGSTGPQGRAFF
TRBV4-2	-	CASSQGGENEQFF
TRBV11-3	-	CASSLRGAGEQYF
TRBV11-2	-	CASSPGEMETQYF
TRBV29-1	-	CSAWTATDTQYF
TRBV5-6	TRBD1	CASSLVGTASTNEKLFF
TRBV29-1	TRBD2	CSVSSGTSGTDTQYF
TRBV28	-	CASGRVRGPEQYF
TRBV6-2/TRBV6-3	-	CASSPSSYNEQFF
TRBV6-5	TRBD2	CASLGLAGPGELFF
TRBV11-1	TRBD2	CASSAGLAGITGELFF
TRBV12-5	-	CASGLTMNTEAFF
TRBV4-1	-	CASSHTRAETEAFF
TRBV28	TRBD1	CATMKPRDRGNYEQYF
TRBV11-2	TRBD1	CASSLVGTVNEKLFF
TRBV11-2	-	CASSYGGMANAFF
TRBV5-4	-	CVSSLAPEAYERYF
TRBV28	-	CASSSPGYEQYF
TRBV2	-	CASTMDGTNYGYTF
TRBV7-8	TRBD2	CASSLVLAGGPPTQYF
TRBV12-3/TRBV12-4	-	CASSSVMRVHTEAFF
TRBV6-6	-	CASSGWGTGELLF
TRBV7-8	-	CASSLGALPREQYF
TRBV12-3/TRBV12-4	-	CASSPPDLRKLVF
TRBV6-6	TRBD2	CVSSYATSGTGELFF
TRBV6-5	-	CASRRQESSYEQYF
TRBV11-2	-	CASRGLGGRGTYEQYF